These T cell receptor beta chains were read from a single sample in a study of blood T cell repertoires in COVID-19. The method was immunoSEQ multiplex PCR; TCRdb's version includes in-frame clones alone and lacks a portion of them. The sample comprises about 370,000 clones, 85% to 90% of which are singletons, and roughly 1% rests with the top ten. Sequenced input: PBMCs or T cells enriched from blood (not recorded which). The receptors stem from a young man who had recovered from COVID-19. The conserved cysteine and the conserved F or W are not part of the CDR3 here. Not every row has a clone size; where given, it reads once, few, many or a size class.

V	J	size	CDR3
TRBV5-1	TRBJ2-7	once	ASSAGRTFGPHYEQY
TRBV28	TRBJ1-2	NA	ASSLGARGYT
TRBV5-8	TRBJ1-5	NA	ASSLLSNQPQH
TRBV5-1	TRBJ1-3	NA	ASSLAAVIAGNTIY
TRBV5-1	TRBJ2-2	NA	ASSLYTNTGELF
TRBV7-3	TRBJ2-2	NA	ASTPAGGIIGELF
TRBV18	TRBJ2-7	NA	ASSPTQGAYEQY
TRBV4-3	TRBJ2-7	NA	ASSQDAGGYEQY
TRBV28	TRBJ2-7	NA	ASSLLLYEQY
TRBV6-5	TRBJ1-5	NA	ASSYSTGSNQPQH
TRBV18	TRBJ2-4	NA	ASSLDQGRSFLAGDIQY
TRBV27	TRBJ2-7	NA	ASSSRPGGSYEQY
TRBV11-2	TRBJ2-5	NA	ASSLGTREQETQY
TRBV4-3	TRBJ2-6	NA	ASSQAYDSGANVLT
TRBV6-5	TRBJ1-6	NA	ASSYSVGEKSPLH
TRBV28	TRBJ1-2	NA	ASSFDSTGRSYT
TRBV5-1	TRBJ2-1	NA	ASSRGGTYNEQF
TRBV5-4	TRBJ2-3	NA	ASSFILGGASTDTQY
TRBV15	TRBJ2-3	NA	ATSGPGLAGARPITDTQY
TRBV7-9	TRBJ2-5	NA	ASSFQSTGAETQY
TRBV4-1	TRBJ1-5	few	ASSHPATGNQPQH
TRBV6-1	TRBJ2-7	NA	ASKTDRAAYEQY
TRBV4-2	TRBJ2-3	NA	ASSHTPGLTRGDTQY
TRBV4-3	TRBJ2-1	NA	ASSQEGAYNEQF
TRBV7-2	TRBJ2-7	NA	ASSQGTGILNEQY
TRBV21-1	TRBJ2-7	NA	ASIADRRTYEQY
TRBV6-6	TRBJ1-6	NA	ASSYAERNSPLH
TRBV13	TRBJ1-3	NA	ASSLGYSSGNTIY
TRBV4-1	TRBJ1-2	NA	ASSQEGSSAAAYGYT
TRBV5-1	TRBJ2-3	NA	ASSLVATSDTQY
TRBV27	TRBJ1-2	NA	ASSPGLKTNYGYT
TRBV9	TRBJ2-1	NA	ASSATSVNEQF
TRBV7-2	TRBJ2-7	few	ASSLSASSRETGYEQY
TRBV5-5	TRBJ2-7	NA	ASSLGQEAYEQY
TRBV9	TRBJ1-4	NA	AGVQDEKLF
TRBV5-5	TRBJ1-3	NA	ASSLVPGFSGNTIY
TRBV7-3	TRBJ2-2	NA	ASSPHPREGTGELF
TRBV7-8	TRBJ2-7	NA	ASSLALGGSYEQY
TRBV6-5	TRBJ2-7	NA	ASSYAPSGGATEQY
TRBV19	TRBJ2-6	NA	ASSLMGLRTGANVLT
TRBV11-2	TRBJ2-7	NA	ASSLGAGAYEQY
TRBV7-2	TRBJ1-1	NA	ASSPGQTNTEAF
TRBV18	TRBJ1-3	NA	ASSPPGQGTSGNTIY
TRBV3-1/TRBV3-2	TRBJ1-6	NA	ASRISGTYNSPLH
TRBV19	TRBJ1-1	NA	ASRGQGGTEAF
TRBV2	TRBJ1-3	NA	ASSDFGESGNTIY
TRBV27	TRBJ2-3	NA	ASSFSTRADTQY
TRBV6-5	TRBJ1-2	NA	ASSYSRTGGYT
TRBV28	TRBJ2-1	NA	ASSPLLLSNEQF
TRBV11-2	TRBJ2-3	once	ASSPTGKFRDTQY
TRBV7-9	TRBJ1-4	NA	ASSRQIREKLF
TRBV2	TRBJ2-7	NA	ASREVLGQGSNEQY
TRBV4-3	TRBJ1-2	NA	ASSQGERAGYGYT
TRBV6-5	TRBJ2-1	NA	AYSGTSANEQF
TRBV5-1	TRBJ2-7	NA	ASSLDPGPYEQY